The T cell receptor beta chain under discussion was sequenced for a study of CD4+ T cells in melanoma. Study-level findings and limits: Diverse differentiation states were reported for melanoma neoantigen-specific CD4+ T cells. CD8+ T cell, macrophage and B cell function reportedly correlated with neoantigen-specific CD4+ T cells.

This clone has only one observation. Its antigen is unidentified. Trimming took off 5 bases at V and 1 base at J, with 12 bases between the two ends. The V gene's germline CDR1 is SGHTA and CDR2 FQGNSA. The CDR3 has 14 residues. The protocol was immunoSEQ multiplex PCR, while the TCRdb copy is restricted to in-frame clones and leaves out a portion. The sample lists 11,000 to 15,000 clones; around 70% were seen once. The J gene is TRBJ2-7, the V gene TRBV7-2, with D tentatively TRBD2 (5 bases). The sequence was collected from a human donor with melanoma. The sequencing input was cells from a culture (not recorded whether cultured in vitro). CDR3 coding DNA: TGTGCCAGCAGCCGAACTAGAGCGTCCTACGAGCAGTACTTC. Translating it yields CASSRTRASYEQYF.